One sample yielded the 30 T cell receptor beta chains listed below, sequenced in a study of blood T cell repertoires in COVID-19. Sequenced by immunoSEQ multiplex PCR; TCRdb stores in-frame clones only, minus some. Of more than 150,000 clones listed, 75% to 90% are singletons. The sample consisted of peripheral blood. The receptor set was obtained from a man in his 70s with active or convalescent COVID-19.

The chain recombines TRBV2 with TRBJ2-3, with D maybe TRBD2 (6 bases). The germline V and J ends were trimmed by 6 bases and 6 bases, with 16 bases remaining between them. CDR1 and CDR2 (germline): SNHLY, FYNNEI. The CDR3 is made up of 14 amino acids. CDR3 loop: CASRSGLSFDTQYF. CDR3 DNA: TGTGCCAGCAGGTCGGGACTGTCGTTCGATACGCAGTATTTT.

The chain carries TRBV11-2 and TRBJ2-3; 9 positions match TRBD1. Germline V CDR1 and CDR2: SGHAT, FQNNGV. With V trimmed by 1 base and J by 4 bases, 9 bases remained unmatched. The CDR3 consists of 17 residues. The CDR3 nucleotides read TGTGCCAGCAGCTTAGTCGCGGGACAGGGAAACGCAGATACGCAGTATTTT. Translation: CASSLVAGQGNADTQYF.

The chain links TRBV4-1 to TRBJ2-7; 8 bases align to TRBD1. The CDR3 has 16 amino acids. CDR1 is MGHRA, CDR2 YSYEKL, per germline. V shed 1 base, J shed 3 bases, and the junction held 8 bases outside the gene matches. The CDR3 DNA reads as TGCGCCAGCAGCCAAGGCCCTGGACAGGGAATCTACGAGCAGTACTTC. Protein sequence: CASSQGPGQGIYEQYF.

V is TRBV2 and J is TRBJ2-5; D unclear. This CDR3 is 11 amino acids long. Trimming stripped 6 bases from V and 5 bases from J, with 7 bases between. CDR1 SNHLY and CDR2 FYNNEI come from the germline V gene. The CDR3 region is CASSAEETQYF. The CDR3 nucleotides read TGTGCCAGCAGCGCCGAGGAGACCCAGTACTTC.

The chain links TRBV18 to TRBJ2-5; 8 nucleotides match TRBD1. Germline lookup yields CDR1 KGHSH and CDR2 LQKENI. V dropped 5 bases and J dropped 4; count of bases not matched to a gene: 12. This CDR3 has 16 residues. The CDR3 is CASSMFRTGHGETQYF. The CDR3 region has the DNA TGTGCCAGCTCAATGTTCCGGACAGGGCATGGAGAGACCCAGTACTTC.

J is TRBJ1-4 and V is TRBV2, with 9 bases lining up with TRBD1. The CDR3 is made up of 14 amino acids. V gave up 6 bases and J gave up 5 bases; unmatched junction bases: 4. Germline V gene lookup returns CDR1 SNHLY and CDR2 FYNNEI. CDR3 coding DNA: TGTGCCAGCAGGGCCGGGACAGGGAATGAAAAACTGTTTTTT. It translates to CASRAGTGNEKLFF. The whole variable domain, filled in from reference TRBV2 and TRBJ1-4, reads EPEVTQTPSHQVTQMGQEVILRCVPISNHLYFYWYRQILGQKVEFLVSFYNNEISEKSEIFDDQFSVERPDGSNFTLKIRSTKLEDSAMYFCASRAGTGNEKLFFGSGTQLSVL.

This clone was found once. CDR3 sequence: CASSLKSLGGNEKLFF. DNA for the CDR3: TGTGCCAGCAGCTTGAAGTCTTTGGGAGGGAATGAAAAACTGTTTTTT. The chain links TRBV5-6 to TRBJ1-4; D is unresolved. V shed 1 base and J shed 5 bases, with 15 bases lying between them. The CDR3 spans 16 residues. Germline V gene data show CDR1 as SGHDT and CDR2 as YYEEEE.

This rearrangement joins TRBV30 to TRBJ1-5; a weak D match, TRBD1 (6 bases). Germline-derived CDR1 and CDR2 are GTSNPN and SVGIG (reference sequence). The CDR3 contains 15 residues. Trimming removed 2 bases from V and 5 bases from J, with 16 bases in between. The CDR3 here is CAWSNKTGNYQPQHF. The DNA for the CDR3 is TGTGCCTGGAGTAATAAGACAGGCAATTATCAGCCCCAGCATTTT.

Only one count was recorded for this clone. J is TRBJ2-4 and V is TRBV7-2; TRBD2 is a possible D gene (5 bases). Germline assignment: CDR1 SGHTA and CDR2 FQGNSA. This CDR3 is 15 amino acids long. Trimming shortened V by 2 bases and J by 9 bases, and 17 bases separated the two germline ends. The CDR3 bases are TGTGCCAGCAGCTTACGGGCCCCGTCTGCGGGCATTCAGTACTTC. This sequence encodes CASSLRAPSAGIQYF.

The chain uses TRBV19 and TRBJ2-3; TRBD2 agrees at 13 bases. The CDR3 loop spans 16 amino acids. CDR1 and CDR2 from the germline V gene are LNHDA and SQIVND (reference sequence). V lost 5 bases to trimming and J lost 0 bases; unmatched junction nucleotides: 2. CDR3 nucleotides: TGTGCCAGTAGTCGGACTAGCGGGGGAAGCACAGATACGCAGTATTTT. Encoded protein: CASSRTSGGSTDTQYF.

The chain employs TRBV5-4 and TRBJ1-1; 8 nucleotides match TRBD1. The CDR3 is 19 amino acids. Germline V gene sequence: CDR1 SGHNT, CDR2 YYREEE (reference sequence). The ends lost 0 bases at V and 4 bases at J; junction bases unmatched: 17. The CDR3 DNA is TGTGCCAGCAGCTTGGGAGGTGGCAGGGGGCTTCTCTCGGGCACTGAAGCTTTCTTT. It encodes CASSLGGGRGLLSGTEAFF.

The V gene is TRBV28, the J gene TRBJ2-2; 8 bases match TRBD2. V trimming: 6 bases; J trimming: 2 bases; junction bases outside the gene matches: 11. The CDR3 is made up of 17 amino acids. Germline CDR1 reads MDHEN; CDR2 reads SYDVKM. CDR3 amino acids: CASSRGGSGINTGELFF. The CDR3 nucleotides are TGTGCCAGCAGCCGTGGTGGTAGCGGGATCAACACCGGGGAGCTGTTTTTT.

This sequence joins TRBV7-8 and TRBJ1-5; D ambiguous. Per germline, CDR1 SGHVS and CDR2 FQNEAQ. Deletions cut 1 base from V and 0 bases from J, with 7 bases between. The CDR3 contains 15 residues. The CDR3 region is CASSLGTVSNQPQHF. The CDR3 coding sequence is TGTGCCAGCAGCTTAGGGACTGTTAGCAATCAGCCCCAGCATTTT. Based on the CDR3 plus reference TRBV7-8 and TRBJ1-5, the full variable domain is GAGVSQSPRYKVAKRGQDVALRCDPISGHVSLFWYQQALGQGPEFLTYFQNEAQLDKSGLPSDRFFAERPEGSVSTLKIQRTQQEDSAVYLCASSLGTVSNQPQHFGDGTRLSIL.

The chain's CDR3 is CASSLGAPGNTIYF. The CDR3 bases are TGTGCCAGCAGCTTGGGGGCTCCTGGAAACACCATATATTTT. The V call is TRBV7-2, the J call TRBJ1-3; possibly TRBD1 for D (6 bases). The CDR3 is 14 residues long. Germline V gives CDR1 SGHTA, CDR2 FQGNSA. The V end lost 3 bases, the J end lost 2 bases, and 8 bases lay between the germline ends.

The rearrangement joins TRBV29-1 to TRBJ2-2; perhaps TRBD2 as D (5 bases). V gave up 6 bases and J gave up 2 bases, with 16 bases separating them. The CDR3 covers 15 residues. Germline assignment: CDR1 SQVTM and CDR2 ANQGSEA. The chain's CDR3 is CSVPTRPQNTGELFF. The CDR3 coding sequence is TGCAGCGTGCCAACTAGGCCCCAAAACACCGGGGAGCTGTTTTTT.

The CDR3 spells CAWNTLAGKDTQYF. The CDR3, as DNA: TGTGCCTGGAACACTCTAGCGGGAAAAGATACGCAGTATTTT. The J gene is TRBJ2-3, the V gene TRBV30, with TRBD2 matching 9 bases. This CDR3 has 14 residues. Trimming took 4 bases from V and 5 from J; bases not matched to a gene: 7. Germline V gives CDR1 GTSNPN, CDR2 SVGIG (reference sequence).

The rearrangement uses TRBV5-4 and TRBJ2-3; 12 nucleotides line up with TRBD2. Trimming removed 0 bases from V and 5 bases from J; junction bases left unmatched: 10. This CDR3 has 18 residues. Germline V gives CDR1 SGHNT, CDR2 YYREEE (reference sequence). CDR3: CASSLGPLAGGDGDTQYF. DNA for the CDR3: TGTGCCAGCAGCTTGGGCCCCCTAGCGGGGGGGGACGGAGATACGCAGTATTTT.

CDR3 sequence (DNA): TGTGCCAGCAGCTTACATCGTTTGTCCGGGCAAGAGACCCAGTACTTC. It translates to CASSLHRLSGQETQYF. The gene calls are TRBV13 and TRBJ2-5; D gene ambiguous. Trimming left V 2 bases short and J 2 bases short, with 15 bases between. CDR3 size: 16 residues. Germline V gene lookup returns CDR1 PRHDT and CDR2 FYEKMQ (reference sequence).

This chain connects TRBV29-1 to TRBJ2-1, with a tentative D call TRBD1 (6 bases). Trimming removed 7 bases from V and 10 bases from J, with 23 bases in between. The CDR3 has 14 amino acids. Germline CDR1 and CDR2: SQVTM and ANQGSEA. The CDR3 coding sequence is TGCAGCGCTCATGGACAGTCGGACTGGGGGGAGCAGTTCTTC. Translation gives CSAHGQSDWGEQFF.

CDR3 bases: TGTGCCAGTAGTCTATTTGTCAGGGGCACAGATACGCAGTATTTT. Protein sequence: CASSLFVRGTDTQYF. This sequence joins TRBV19 and TRBJ2-3, with a possible D match to TRBD1 (5 bases). V lost 5 bases to trimming and J lost 1 base, with 13 bases between them. CDR1 LNHDA and CDR2 SQIVND come from the germline V gene (reference sequence). The CDR3 is made up of 15 amino acids.

The V and J genes are TRBV5-1 and TRBJ1-4; 8 bases align to TRBD1. The CDR3 totals 15 residues. Germline trimming cut 3 bases from V and 7 bases from J; bases unmatched to any gene: 8. The germline V gene encodes CDR1 SGHRS and CDR2 YFSETQ. The CDR3 reads CASSSLGQGAEKLFF. The CDR3 DNA follows: TGCGCCAGCAGCTCCCTGGGGCAGGGGGCTGAAAAACTGTTTTTT.

The rearrangement uses TRBV7-9 and TRBJ2-1, with 10 nucleotides matching TRBD2. Unmatched junction bases numbered 6, after V lost 4 bases and J lost 3 bases. There are 16 residues in the CDR3. Germline V gives CDR1 SEHNR, CDR2 FQNEAQ (reference sequence). CDR3 in amino acids: CASSSGLAEHYNEQFF. As DNA, the CDR3 is TGTGCCAGCAGCTCAGGACTAGCGGAACACTACAATGAGCAGTTCTTC.

This chain uses TRBV19 with TRBJ1-2, with D perhaps matching TRBD1 (6 bases). Germline V gene data show CDR1 as LNHDA and CDR2 as SQIVND (reference sequence). This CDR3 has 15 amino acids. V lost 7 bases to trimming and J lost 6 bases, with 21 bases between them. CDR3: CASMSRTEKLDGYTF. Written as DNA, the CDR3 is TGTGCCAGTATGTCCCGGACAGAAAAACTGGATGGCTACACCTTC. The whole variable domain, remainder taken from reference TRBV19 and TRBJ1-2, is DGGITQSPKYLFRKEGQNVTLSCEQNLNHDAMYWYRQDPGQGLRLIYYSQIVNDFQKGDIAEGYSVSREKKESFPLTVTSAQKNPTAFYLCASMSRTEKLDGYTFGSGTRLTVV.

This clone was observed a single time. The chain couples TRBV5-5 to TRBJ1-1; D is undetermined. This CDR3 spans 18 amino acids. V was trimmed by 1 base and J by 0 bases, leaving 19 bases between them. Per the germline V gene, CDR1 is SGHKS and CDR2 is YYEKEE (reference sequence). CDR3 coding DNA: TGTGCCAGCAGCTTGTTTTACAGCAGTTTTGTTATGAACACTGAAGCTTTCTTT. Protein sequence: CASSLFYSSFVMNTEAFF. Filled out from reference TRBV5-5 and TRBJ1-1, the complete variable domain reads DAGVTQSPTHLIKTRGQQVTLRCSPISGHKSVSWYQQVLGQGPQFIFQYYEKEERGRGNFPDRFSARQFPNYSSELNVNALLLGDSALYLCASSLFYSSFVMNTEAFFGQGTRLTVV.

This clone was observed a handful of times. As DNA, the CDR3 is TGTGCCAGCAGTGTTGAGGGTGAGCAGTTCTTC. Its protein is CASSVEGEQFF. This rearrangement joins TRBV2 to TRBJ2-1; a possible D gene is TRBD2 (5 bases). Germline values: CDR1 SNHLY, CDR2 FYNNEI. Trimming pared 4 bases from V and 9 bases from J, leaving 7 bases between. The CDR3 loop spans 11 amino acids.

There are many counts of this clone. This sequence joins TRBV7-8 and TRBJ1-4; D might be TRBD1 (6 bases). V was cut by 1 base and J by 0 bases, with 12 bases left in between. CDR1 and CDR2 from the germline V gene are SGHVS and FQNEAQ. The CDR3 runs 17 residues. CDR3 DNA sequence: TGTGCCAGCAGCTTAGATCGGACAGTAGCAACTAATGAAAAACTGTTTTTT. Protein sequence: CASSLDRTVATNEKLFF.

This clone came up a few times. The chain combines TRBV28 with TRBJ1-2; D might be TRBD1 (6 bases). This CDR3 has 16 residues. V lost 3 bases to trimming and J lost 6 bases, with 20 bases between them. Germline V lookup: CDR1 MDHEN, CDR2 SYDVKM. The CDR3 region is CASSLLGAEKTDGYTF. The CDR3 nucleotides are TGTGCCAGCAGTTTGTTGGGGGCAGAGAAAACTGATGGCTACACCTTC.

The chain carries TRBV28 and TRBJ2-5; TRBD1 agrees at 9 bases. V lost 6 bases and J lost 4; bases outside the gene matches: 15. CDR1 MDHEN and CDR2 SYDVKM come from the germline V gene. The CDR3 runs 17 residues. This CDR3 is CASSLGGQGPPGETQYF. CDR3 nucleotide sequence: TGTGCCAGCAGCTTAGGGGGACAGGGACCCCCCGGAGAGACCCAGTACTTC.

The chain recombines TRBV10-3 with TRBJ2-1; 12 bases agree with TRBD2. The CDR3 runs 17 residues. Germline values: CDR1 ENHRY, CDR2 SYGVKD. V lost 7 bases and J lost 5; bases outside the gene matches: 12. CDR3 coding DNA: TGTGCCATCACCCCGGGCTCGGGACTAGCGGGTCACAATGAGCAGTTCTTC. It yields the protein CAITPGSGLAGHNEQFF.

This clone was found once. The CDR3 spells CASRPGTAEVGYTF. CDR3 coding DNA: TGCGCCAGCAGGCCTGGGACAGCAGAGGTTGGCTACACCTTC. The rearrangement joins TRBV5-1 to TRBJ1-2; 7 nucleotides line up with TRBD1. The CDR3 is 14 amino acids. The V segment lost 5 bases and the J segment 7 bases; nucleotides outside the gene matches: 11. Germline assignment: CDR1 SGHRS and CDR2 YFSETQ. The full variable domain, completed using reference TRBV5-1 and TRBJ1-2, is KAGVTQTPRYLIKTRGQQVTLSCSPISGHRSVSWYQQTPGQGLQFLFEYFSETQRNKGNFPGRFSGRQFSNSRSEMNVSTLELGDSALYLCASRPGTAEVGYTFGSGTRLTVV.